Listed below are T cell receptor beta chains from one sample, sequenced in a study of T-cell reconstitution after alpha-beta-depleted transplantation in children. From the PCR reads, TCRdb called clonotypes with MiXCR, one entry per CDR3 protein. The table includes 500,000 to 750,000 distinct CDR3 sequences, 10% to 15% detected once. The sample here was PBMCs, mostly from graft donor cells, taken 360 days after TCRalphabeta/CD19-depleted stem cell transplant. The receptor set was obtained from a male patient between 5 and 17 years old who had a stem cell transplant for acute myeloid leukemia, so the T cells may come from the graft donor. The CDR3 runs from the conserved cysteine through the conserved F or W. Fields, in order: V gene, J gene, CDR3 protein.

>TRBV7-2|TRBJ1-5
CASSLSPGQGGAQHF
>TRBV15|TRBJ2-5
CATSSRRGSSGTQYF
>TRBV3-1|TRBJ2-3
CASSHLTSGRASREQYF
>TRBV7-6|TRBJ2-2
CASSLRQWGFGGELFF
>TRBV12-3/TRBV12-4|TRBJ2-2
CASSSGLRNTGELFF
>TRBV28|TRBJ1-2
CASSLSIPGFDYGYTF
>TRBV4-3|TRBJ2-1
CASSQVGGEYYNEQFF
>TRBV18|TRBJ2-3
CASSQAGADTQYF
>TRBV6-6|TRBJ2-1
CASSYQGEQFF
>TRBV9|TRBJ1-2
CASSVGRGNYGYTF
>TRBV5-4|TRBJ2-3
CASSLVMDRHGSQYF
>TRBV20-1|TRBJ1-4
CSASNDRGEKLFF
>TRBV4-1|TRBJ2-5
CASSQTAEQETQYF
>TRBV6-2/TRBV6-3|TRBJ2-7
CARGLAYEQYF
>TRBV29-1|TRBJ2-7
CSVTGIAGGQGEQYF
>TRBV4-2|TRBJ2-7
CASSQAPGGYEQYF
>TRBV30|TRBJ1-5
CAWSADRGYQPQHF
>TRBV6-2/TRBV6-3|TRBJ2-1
CASRWSGGVYNEQFF
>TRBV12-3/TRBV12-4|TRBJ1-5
CASSSNWNQPQHF
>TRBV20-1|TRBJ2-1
CSASTGTSANNEQFF
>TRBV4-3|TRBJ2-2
CASSRAGNTGELFF
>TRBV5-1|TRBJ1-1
CASSLGGAVNTEAFF
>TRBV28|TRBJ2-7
CASSLRVYEQYF
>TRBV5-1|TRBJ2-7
CASSTWTSGRAGYEQYF
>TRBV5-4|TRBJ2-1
CASSLKAGGAYNEQFF
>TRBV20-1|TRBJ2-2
CSARDWGLAENTGELFF
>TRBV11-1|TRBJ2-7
CASSLDWREINEQYF
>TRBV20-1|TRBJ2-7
CSAPASGRASTSSYEQYF
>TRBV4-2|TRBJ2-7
CASSQRFPTYEQYF
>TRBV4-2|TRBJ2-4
CASSQDRTSGLAKNIQYF
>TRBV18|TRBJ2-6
CASSPKTRLAGGPGGANVLTF
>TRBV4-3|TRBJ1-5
CASSQEWGRARQPQHF
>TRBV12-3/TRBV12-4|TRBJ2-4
CASSPGTVIAKNIQYF
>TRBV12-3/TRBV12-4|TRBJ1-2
CASTPGTGVGYGYTF
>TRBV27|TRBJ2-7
CASSLGAEQYF
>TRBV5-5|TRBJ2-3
CASSPLRDSSTDTQYF
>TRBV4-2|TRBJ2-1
CASSQDRAGIYNEQFF
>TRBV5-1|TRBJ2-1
CASSLVSGRGNMGDEQFF
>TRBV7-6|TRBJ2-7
CASSLAGGPPYEQYF
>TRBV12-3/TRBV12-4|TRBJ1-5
CASSLASDSNQPQHF
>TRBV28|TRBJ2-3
CASSFPRRKGPTDTQYF
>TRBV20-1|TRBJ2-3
CSARGFGTVFGATDTQYF
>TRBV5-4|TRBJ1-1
CASSLFSGAATEAFF
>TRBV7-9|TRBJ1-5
CASSSGPSNSNQPQHF
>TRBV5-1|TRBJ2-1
CASSLILAGAGDEQFF
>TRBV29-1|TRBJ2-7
CSARQGGGSEQYF
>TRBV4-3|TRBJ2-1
CASSRPGLARNEQFF
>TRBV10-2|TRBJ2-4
CASSELLKSTDIQYF